A single T cell receptor (beta chain) is shown here with its context. The target antigen is unknown. This sample is part of a study of T cell repertoires in cytomegalovirus infection. Study-wide background: Recently identified HLA-C-restricted CMV epitopes were among the peptides used. Evidence of both CMV infection and a matching HLA type came from public TCR beta signatures. General study findings and limits: CMV carriers having the relevant HLA were flagged by cumulative public TCR beta family frequency. HLA-C-restricted, CMV-specific TCR beta clonotypes were dominant ex vivo.

Trimming removed 4 bases from V and 11 bases from J, with 14 bases in between. Germline lookup yields CDR1 MDHEN and CDR2 SYDVKM. This CDR3 region has 12 residues. TCRdb processed the reads anew with MiXCR; each CDR3 protein has one entry. The sample has about 890,000 distinct CDR3 sequences; approximately 32% are singletons. The clonotype was recovered from a human donor in good health (CMV status not recorded). Some clones in this sample may be carry-over from other donors' samples. This chain uses TRBV28 with TRBJ2-5, with D perhaps matching TRBD2 (6 bases). Sequencing used cultured CD8+ T cells from PBMCs, obtained from culture after CMV antigen stimulation. CDR3 sequence: CASSWRGPGQYF. In nucleotides, the CDR3 is TGTGCCAGCAGTTGGAGGGGACCGGGGCAGTACTTC.